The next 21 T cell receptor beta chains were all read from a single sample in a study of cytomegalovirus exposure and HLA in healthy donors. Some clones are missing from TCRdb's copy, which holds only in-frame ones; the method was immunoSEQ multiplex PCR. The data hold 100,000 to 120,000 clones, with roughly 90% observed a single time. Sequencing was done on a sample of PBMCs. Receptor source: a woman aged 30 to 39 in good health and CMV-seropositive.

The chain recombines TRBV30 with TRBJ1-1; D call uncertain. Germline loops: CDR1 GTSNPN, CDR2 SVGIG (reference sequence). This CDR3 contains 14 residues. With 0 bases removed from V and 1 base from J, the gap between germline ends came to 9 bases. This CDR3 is CAWSVRRENTEAFF. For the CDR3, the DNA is TGTGCCTGGAGTGTTAGGAGGGAGAACACTGAAGCTTTCTTT.

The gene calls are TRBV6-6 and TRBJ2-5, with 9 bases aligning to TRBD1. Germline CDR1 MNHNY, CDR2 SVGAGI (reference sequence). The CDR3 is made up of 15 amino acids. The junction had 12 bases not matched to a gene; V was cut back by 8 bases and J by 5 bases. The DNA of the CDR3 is TGTGCCAGCTCGACGGGGGACAGGGATTTGGAGACCCAGTACTTC. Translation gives CASSTGDRDLETQYF.

CDR3 coding DNA: TGTGCCAGCAGTTTGACAGTGATCTCTGGAAACACCATATATTTT. Translating gives CASSLTVISGNTIYF. The chain recombines TRBV6-1 with TRBJ1-3; a possible D gene is TRBD1 (5 bases). V dropped 5 bases and J dropped 0 bases, with 11 bases sitting between them. From germline, CDR1 is MNHNS and CDR2 SASEGT. This CDR3 is built from 15 residues.

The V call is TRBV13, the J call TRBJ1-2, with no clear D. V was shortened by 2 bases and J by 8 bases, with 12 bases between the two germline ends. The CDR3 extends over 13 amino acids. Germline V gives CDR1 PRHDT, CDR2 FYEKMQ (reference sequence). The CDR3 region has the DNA TGTGCCAGCAGCTTATCAGGCGGGAGGGGCTACACCTTC. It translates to CASSLSGGRGYTF.

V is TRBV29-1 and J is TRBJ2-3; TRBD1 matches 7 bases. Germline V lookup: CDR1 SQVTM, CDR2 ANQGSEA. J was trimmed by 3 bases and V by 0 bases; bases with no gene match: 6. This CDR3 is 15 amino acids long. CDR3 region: CSVEDLRRGTDTQYF. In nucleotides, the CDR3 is TGCAGCGTTGAAGATCTGCGCAGGGGGACAGATACGCAGTATTTT.

The chain's CDR3 is CASSTTGAGSGANVLTF. CDR3 in DNA: TGTGCCAGCAGCACGACAGGGGCAGGCTCTGGGGCCAACGTCCTGACTTTC. The chain is built from TRBV7-8 and TRBJ2-6; the match to TRBD1 covers 8 bases. The CDR3 covers 17 residues. V lost 5 bases to trimming and J lost 0 bases; unmatched junction nucleotides: 6. Germline values: CDR1 SGHVS, CDR2 FQNEAQ.

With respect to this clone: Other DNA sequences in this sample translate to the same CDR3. The CDR3 region has the DNA TGTGCCAGCAGCCCGGACAGGGGCAATTCACCCCTCCACTTT. The encoded protein is CASSPDRGNSPLHF. The chain recombines TRBV5-4 with TRBJ1-6; 9 bases line up with TRBD1. The CDR3 extends over 14 amino acids. Germline trimming cut 4 bases from V and 7 bases from J; bases unmatched to any gene: 3. Germline loops: CDR1 SGHNT, CDR2 YYREEE (reference sequence).

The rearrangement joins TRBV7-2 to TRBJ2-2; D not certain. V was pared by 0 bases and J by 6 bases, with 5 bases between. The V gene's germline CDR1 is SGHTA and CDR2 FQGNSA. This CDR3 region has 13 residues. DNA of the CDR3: TGTGCCAGCAGCTTAGCCTCTCCCGGGGAGCTGTTTTTT. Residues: CASSLASPGELFF.

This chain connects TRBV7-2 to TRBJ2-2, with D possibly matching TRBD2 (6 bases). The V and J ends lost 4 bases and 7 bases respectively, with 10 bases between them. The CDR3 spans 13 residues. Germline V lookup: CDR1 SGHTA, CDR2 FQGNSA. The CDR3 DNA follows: TGTGCCAGCAGCTACGGGGGTGTCGGGGAGCTGTTTTTT. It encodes CASSYGGVGELFF.

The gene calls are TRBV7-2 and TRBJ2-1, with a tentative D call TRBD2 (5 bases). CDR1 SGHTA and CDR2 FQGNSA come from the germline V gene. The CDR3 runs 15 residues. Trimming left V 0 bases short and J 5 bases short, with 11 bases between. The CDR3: CASSLAGLGDNEQFF. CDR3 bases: TGTGCCAGCAGCTTAGCTGGGTTGGGAGACAATGAGCAGTTCTTC.

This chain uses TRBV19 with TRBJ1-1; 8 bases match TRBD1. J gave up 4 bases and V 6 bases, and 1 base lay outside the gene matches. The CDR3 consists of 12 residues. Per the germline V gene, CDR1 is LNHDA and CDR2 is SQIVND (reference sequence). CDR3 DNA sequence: TGTGCCAGTAGACAGGGGGGCACTGAAGCTTTCTTT. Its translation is CASRQGGTEAFF.

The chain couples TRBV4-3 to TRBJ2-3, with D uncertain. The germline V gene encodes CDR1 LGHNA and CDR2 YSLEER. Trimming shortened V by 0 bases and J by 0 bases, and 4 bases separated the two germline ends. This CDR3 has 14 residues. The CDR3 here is CASSQEASTDTQYF. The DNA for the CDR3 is TGCGCCAGCAGCCAAGAAGCTAGCACAGATACGCAGTATTTT.

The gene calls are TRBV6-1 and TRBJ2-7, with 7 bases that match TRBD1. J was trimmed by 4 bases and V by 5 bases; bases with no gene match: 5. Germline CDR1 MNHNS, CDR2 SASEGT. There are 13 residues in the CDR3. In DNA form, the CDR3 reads TGTGCCAGCAGTAGGGACAGTATTTACGAGCAGTACTTC. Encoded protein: CASSRDSIYEQYF.

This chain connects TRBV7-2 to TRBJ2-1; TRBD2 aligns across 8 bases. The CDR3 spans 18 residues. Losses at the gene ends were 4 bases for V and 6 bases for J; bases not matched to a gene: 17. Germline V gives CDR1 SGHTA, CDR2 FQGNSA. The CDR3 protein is CASSSLGGTSGIANEQFF. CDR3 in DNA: TGTGCCAGCAGCTCATTAGGCGGAACTAGCGGAATTGCCAATGAGCAGTTCTTC.

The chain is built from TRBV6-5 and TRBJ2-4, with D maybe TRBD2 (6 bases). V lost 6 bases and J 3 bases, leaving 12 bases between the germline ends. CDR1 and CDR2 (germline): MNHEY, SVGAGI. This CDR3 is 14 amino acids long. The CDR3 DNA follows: TGTGCCAGCAGCCGTGGGGGAGGCAAAAACATTCAGTACTTC. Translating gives CASSRGGGKNIQYF.

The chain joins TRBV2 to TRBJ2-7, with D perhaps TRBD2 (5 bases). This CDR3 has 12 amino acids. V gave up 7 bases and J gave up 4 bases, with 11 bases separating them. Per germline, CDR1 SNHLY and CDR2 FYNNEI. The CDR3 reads CASMDWEYEQYF. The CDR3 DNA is TGTGCCAGCATGGACTGGGAGTACGAGCAGTACTTC.

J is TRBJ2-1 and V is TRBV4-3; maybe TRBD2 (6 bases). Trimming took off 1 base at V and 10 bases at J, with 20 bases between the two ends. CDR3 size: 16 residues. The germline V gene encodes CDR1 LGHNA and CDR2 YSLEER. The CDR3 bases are TGCGCCAGCAGCCAAGGGAGGATCCTCAGACTAGACGAGCAGTTCTTC. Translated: CASSQGRILRLDEQFF.

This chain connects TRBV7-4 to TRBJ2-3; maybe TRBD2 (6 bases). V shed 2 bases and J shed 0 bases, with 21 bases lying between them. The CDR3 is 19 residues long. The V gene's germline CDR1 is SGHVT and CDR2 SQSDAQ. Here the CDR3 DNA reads TGTGCCAGCAGCTTATGGGGTTTTGGGGCGGGACTTAGCACAGATACGCAGTATTTT. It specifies CASSLWGFGAGLSTDTQYF.

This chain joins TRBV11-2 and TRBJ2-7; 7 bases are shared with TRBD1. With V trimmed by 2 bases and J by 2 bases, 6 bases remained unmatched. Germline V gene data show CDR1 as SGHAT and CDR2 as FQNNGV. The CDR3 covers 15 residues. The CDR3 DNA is TGTGCCAGCAGCTTATCCACAGGGGCAGCCTACGAGCAGTACTTC. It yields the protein CASSLSTGAAYEQYF.

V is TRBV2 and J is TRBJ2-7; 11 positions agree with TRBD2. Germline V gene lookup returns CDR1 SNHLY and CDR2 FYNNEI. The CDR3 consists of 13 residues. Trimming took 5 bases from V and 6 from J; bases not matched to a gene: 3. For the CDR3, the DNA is TGTGCCAGCAGTACCGGGACTAGCGGCGAGCAGTACTTC. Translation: CASSTGTSGEQYF. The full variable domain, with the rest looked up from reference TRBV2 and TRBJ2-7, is EPEVTQTPSHQVTQMGQEVILRCVPISNHLYFYWYRQILGQKVEFLVSFYNNEISEKSEIFDDQFSVERPDGSNFTLKIRSTKLEDSAMYFCASSTGTSGEQYFGPGTRLTVT.

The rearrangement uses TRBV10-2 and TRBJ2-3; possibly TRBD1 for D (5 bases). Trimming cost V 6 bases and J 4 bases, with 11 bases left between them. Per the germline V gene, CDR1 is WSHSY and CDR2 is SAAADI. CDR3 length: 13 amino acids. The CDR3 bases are TGCGCCAGCAGGGGGCTTGGCCCAGATACGCAGTATTTT. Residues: CASRGLGPDTQYF.